This TCR beta chain was observed in a study of control samples from healthy donors and cancer patients. The V segment lost 3 bases and the J segment 7 bases; nucleotides outside the gene matches: 6. The CDR3 spans 15 residues. Per the germline V gene, CDR1 is KGHSH and CDR2 is LQKENI. TCRdb's table, derived via immunoSEQ multiplex PCR, lists solely in-frame clones and lacks some. The table shows roughly 100,000 clones, with about 92% occurring only once. This chain links TRBV18 with TRBJ2-1; 10 bases map to TRBD1. The sequence was collected from a young woman in good health. Input material: blood. DNA of the CDR3: TGTGCCAGCTCACCTCGGACAGGGGGGAGGAATGAGCAGTTCTTC. The encoded protein is CASSPRTGGRNEQFF. The variable domain in full, with the rest retrieved from reference TRBV18 and TRBJ2-1, is NAGVMQNPRHLVRRRGQEARLRCSPMKGHSHVYWYRQLPEEGLKFMVYLQKENIIDESGMPKERFSAEFPKEGPSILRIQQVVRGDSAAYFCASSPRTGGRNEQFFGPGTRLTVL.